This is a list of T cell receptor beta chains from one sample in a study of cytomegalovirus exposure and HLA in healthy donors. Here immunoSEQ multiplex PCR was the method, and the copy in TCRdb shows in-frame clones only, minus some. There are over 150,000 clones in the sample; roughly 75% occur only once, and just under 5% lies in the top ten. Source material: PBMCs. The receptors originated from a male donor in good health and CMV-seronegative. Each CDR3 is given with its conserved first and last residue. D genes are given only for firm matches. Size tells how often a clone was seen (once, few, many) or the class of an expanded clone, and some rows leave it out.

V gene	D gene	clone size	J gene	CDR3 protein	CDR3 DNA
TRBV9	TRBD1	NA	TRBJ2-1	CASSPRPFPGTGRGHEQFF	TGTGCCAGCAGCCCGCGACCCTTTCCCGGGACAGGGCGCGGACATGAGCAGTTCTTC
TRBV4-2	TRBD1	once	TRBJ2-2	CASSQDSVTGGRTGELFF	TGTGCCAGCAGCCAAGATTCGGTAACAGGGGGCCGGACCGGGGAGCTGTTTTTT
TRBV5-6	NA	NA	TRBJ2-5	CASSLLSFLETQYF	TGTGCCAGCAGCCTGTTGTCCTTCCTAGAGACCCAGTACTTC
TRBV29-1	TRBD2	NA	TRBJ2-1	CSVGLAGGPAYNEQFF	TGCAGCGTCGGACTAGCGGGAGGTCCGGCCTACAATGAGCAGTTCTTC
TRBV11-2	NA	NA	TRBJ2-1	CASSFRHEQFF	TGTGCCAGCAGCTTCAGGCATGAGCAGTTCTTC
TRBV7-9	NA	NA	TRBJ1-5	CASSFEANQPQHF	TGTGCCAGCAGCTTCGAGGCGAATCAGCCCCAGCATTTT
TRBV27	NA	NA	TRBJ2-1	CASSLEPRWVTYNEQFF	TGTGCCAGCAGTTTAGAACCGCGGTGGGTAACCTACAATGAGCAGTTCTTC
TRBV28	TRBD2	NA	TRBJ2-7	CASSLAGVPYEQYF	TGTGCCAGCAGCCTAGCGGGAGTTCCCTACGAGCAGTACTTC
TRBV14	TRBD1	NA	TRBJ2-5	CASNRGLAETQYF	TGTGCCAGCAACAGGGGGCTGGCAGAGACCCAGTACTTC
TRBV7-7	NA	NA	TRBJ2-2	CASGMTGPPGELFF	TGTGCCAGCGGAATGACAGGCCCCCCCGGGGAGCTGTTTTTT
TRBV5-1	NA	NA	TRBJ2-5	CASSLNGQRQETQYF	TGCGCCAGCAGCTTGAACGGACAGAGACAAGAGACCCAGTACTTC
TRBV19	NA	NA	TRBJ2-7	CASSIDQTGSYEQYF	TGTGCCAGTAGTATAGATCAAACAGGGTCCTACGAGCAGTACTTC
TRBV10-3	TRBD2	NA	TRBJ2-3	CAIKFGGGSTDTQYF	TGTGCCATCAAATTCGGGGGGGGGTCCACAGATACGCAGTATTTT
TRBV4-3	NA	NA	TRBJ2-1	CASSQDPLSSYNEQFF	TGCGCCAGCAGCCAAGACCCTCTTAGCTCCTACAATGAGCAGTTCTTC
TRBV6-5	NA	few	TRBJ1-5	CASSPGRSGPQHF	TGTGCCAGCAGTCCAGGCAGGAGCGGGCCCCAGCATTTT
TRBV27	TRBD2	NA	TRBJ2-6	CASSVRGTSGANVLTF	TGTGCCAGCAGTGTAAGGGGGACTAGCGGGGCCAACGTCCTGACTTTC
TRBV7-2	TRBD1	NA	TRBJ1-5	CASRLGGPNQPQHF	TGTGCCAGCAGGTTAGGGGGCCCCAATCAGCCCCAGCATTTT
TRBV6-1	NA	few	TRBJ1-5	CASSELNQPQHF	TGTGCCAGCAGTGAATTAAATCAGCCCCAGCATTTT
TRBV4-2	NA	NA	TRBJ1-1	CASSQGAALNTEAFF	TGTGCCAGCAGCCAGGGGGCGGCTCTGAACACTGAAGCTTTCTTT
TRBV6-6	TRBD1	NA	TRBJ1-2	CASSYSGQGSFGYTF	TGTGCCAGCAGTTACTCAGGACAGGGGTCTTTCGGCTACACCTTC
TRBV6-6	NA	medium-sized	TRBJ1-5	CASSYRGVRDQPQHF	TGTGCCAGCAGTTACCGGGGGGTAAGAGATCAGCCCCAGCATTTT
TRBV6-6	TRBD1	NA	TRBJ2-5	CASRGDREEQYF	TGTGCCAGCAGGGGGGACAGGGAGGAGCAGTACTTC
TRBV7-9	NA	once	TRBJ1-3	CASSLGDSSSGNTIYF	TGTGCCAGCAGCCTCGGGGACTCAAGCTCTGGAAACACCATATATTTT
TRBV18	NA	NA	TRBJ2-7	CASSPPSSYEQYF	TGTGCCAGCTCACCACCGAGCTCCTACGAGCAGTACTTC
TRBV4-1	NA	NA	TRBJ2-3	CASSQDTVSDTQYF	TGCGCCAGCAGCCAAGATACGGTCTCAGATACGCAGTATTTT
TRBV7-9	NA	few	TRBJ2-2	CASSLAAVGAGELFF	TGTGCCAGCAGCTTAGCGGCCGTAGGGGCCGGGGAGCTGTTTTTT
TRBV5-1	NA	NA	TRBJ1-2	CASSLVGGDGYTF	TGCGCCAGCAGCTTGGTTGGGGGCGATGGCTACACCTTC
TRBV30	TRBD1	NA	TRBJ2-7	CAWSRQGYEQYF	TGTGCCTGGAGTCGACAGGGCTACGAGCAGTACTTC